The rows below give T cell receptor beta chains drawn from one sample of a study of molecular identifiers for immune sequencing clone quantification. MiXCR, applied by TCRdb to the PCR reads, yields one record per CDR3 protein. The table lists 60,000 to 65,000 distinct CDR3 sequences, 15% to 20% of them singletons. Source material: naive CD8+ T cells from blood, with Jurkat cell RNA spiked in. Source of these receptors: a human donor in good health. Some libraries in this study had Jurkat cell RNA spiked in. Each CDR3 is given with its conserved first and last residue. The D gene is left open where the match is weak. Only part of the rows carry a size: once, few, many, or a class if the clone is expanded.

D gene	clone size	V gene	CDR3 protein
TRBD2	many	TRBV4-1	CASSPRLAGDLGEQFF
.	.	TRBV4-1	CASSPEGAIEAFF
TRBD2	few	TRBV5-1	CASSGGTWGISGLAAYEQYF
.	many	TRBV29-1	CSVEWGNYGYTF
.	few	TRBV25-1	CASTAFGSDSRRVAEQFF
TRBD2	many	TRBV11-3	CASSSSRGGRSYEQYF
TRBD1	many	TRBV19	CAVAPGTADQETQYF
TRBD1	many	TRBV28	CASSFGSRGLSKDTQYF
TRBD1	many	TRBV15	CATRDSAAYEQYF
.	many	TRBV30	CAGRGGVFTEAFF
TRBD1	many	TRBV6-2/TRBV6-3	CASSPPGQLYGYTF
TRBD1	many	TRBV27	CASSAPGQGYIEAFF
TRBD1	few	TRBV6-1	CAVDRTGLLETQYF
TRBD2	few	TRBV3-1	CASSQTGTSGRSYNEQFF
.	many	TRBV7-2	CASSSTVRDTEAFF
TRBD1	many	TRBV10-1	CAPVRQKGQLSYEQYF
TRBD2	many	TRBV11-3	CASSSPLAGGSTDTQYF
.	many	TRBV7-9	CASSLAGVWDTQYF
.	.	TRBV28	CASSLSLTTGANVLTF
TRBD1	many	TRBV27	CASSPGQGASGYIREQFF
.	many	TRBV28	CASSYYGTLANVLTF
.	many	TRBV6-6	CASYWGAGNTIYF
.	.	TRBV29-1	CSVEGWEEWETQYF
.	.	TRBV27	CASSVGWSTEAFF
.	many	TRBV4-3	CASSQDSVRNEQFF